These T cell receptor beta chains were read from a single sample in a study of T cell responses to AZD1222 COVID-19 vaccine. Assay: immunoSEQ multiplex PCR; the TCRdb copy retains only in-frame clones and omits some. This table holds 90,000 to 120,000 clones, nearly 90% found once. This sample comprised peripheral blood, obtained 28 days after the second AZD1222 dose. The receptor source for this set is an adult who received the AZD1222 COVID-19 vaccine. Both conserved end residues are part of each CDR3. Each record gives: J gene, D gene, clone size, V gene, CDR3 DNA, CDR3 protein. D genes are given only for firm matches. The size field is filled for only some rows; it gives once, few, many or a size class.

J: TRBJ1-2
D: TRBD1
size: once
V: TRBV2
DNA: TGTGCCAGCAGTGAAGCGCTCTTTGGGACAGGGGTTTCAAATGGCTACACCTTC
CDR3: CASSEALFGTGVSNGYTF

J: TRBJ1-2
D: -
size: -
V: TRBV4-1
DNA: TGCGCCAGCAGCCAGGGAACCTTGGTCTATGGCTACACCTTC
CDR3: CASSQGTLVYGYTF

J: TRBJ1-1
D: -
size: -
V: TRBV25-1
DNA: TGTGCCAGCAGTGAATGGGAGAGGCCAGGGGCTTTCTTT
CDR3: CASSEWERPGAFF

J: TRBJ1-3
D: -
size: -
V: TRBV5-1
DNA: TGCGCCAGCAGCTTGGTTAGCGGCTCTGGAAACACCATATATTTT
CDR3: CASSLVSGSGNTIYF

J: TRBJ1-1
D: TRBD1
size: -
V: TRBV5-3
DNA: TGTGCCAGAAGCTCAATACAGGGGACTGGGGTCATGGTGAACACTGAAGCTTTCTTT
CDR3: CARSSIQGTGVMVNTEAFF

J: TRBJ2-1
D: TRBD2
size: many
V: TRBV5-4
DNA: TGTGCCAGCAGCGGCCACCCCCTAGCGGGAGGGGTAGGCTCCTACAATGAGCAGTTCTTC
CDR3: CASSGHPLAGGVGSYNEQFF

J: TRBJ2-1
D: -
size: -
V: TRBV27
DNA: TGTGCCAGCAGTTCCGTCTCGAGCTCCTACAATGAGCAGTTCTTC
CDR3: CASSSVSSSYNEQFF

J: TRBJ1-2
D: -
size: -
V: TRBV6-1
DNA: TGTGCCAGCAGTGAGCTTCAGGGAAACAACTATGGCTACACCTTC
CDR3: CASSELQGNNYGYTF

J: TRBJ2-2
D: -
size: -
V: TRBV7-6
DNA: TGTGCCAGCCGAGGAGCTATGGGAGTAGACACCGGGGAGCTGTTTTTT
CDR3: CASRGAMGVDTGELFF

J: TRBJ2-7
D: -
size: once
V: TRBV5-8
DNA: TGTGCCAGCAGCTTGGGGTATGTCTACGAGCAGTACTTC
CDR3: CASSLGYVYEQYF

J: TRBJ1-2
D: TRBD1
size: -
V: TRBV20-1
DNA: TGCAGTGCTAGTTTAAGACAGGGGGCTTCTGGCTACACCTTC
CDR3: CSASLRQGASGYTF

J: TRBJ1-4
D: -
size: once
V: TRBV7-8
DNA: TGTGCCAGCAGCCCCACCAGGAGTTATAATGAAAAACTGTTTTTT
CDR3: CASSPTRSYNEKLFF

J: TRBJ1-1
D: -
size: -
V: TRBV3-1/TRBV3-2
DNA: TGTGCCAGCAGCCAAGATCGTCGGCTAGGGAACACTGAAGCTTTCTTT
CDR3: CASSQDRRLGNTEAFF

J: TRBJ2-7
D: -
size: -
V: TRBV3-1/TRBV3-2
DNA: TGTGCCAGCAGCCACGGTTGCGGCAGAGTCAACGAGCAGTACTTC
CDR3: CASSHGCGRVNEQYF

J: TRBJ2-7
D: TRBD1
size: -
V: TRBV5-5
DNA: TGTGCCAGCAGCGAGGGACAGGGCTTCTCCTACGAGCAGTACTTC
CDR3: CASSEGQGFSYEQYF